This passage covers 27 T cell receptor beta chains from one sample sequenced in a study of T cell responses to AZD1222 COVID-19 vaccine. The protocol was immunoSEQ multiplex PCR, while the TCRdb copy is restricted to in-frame clones and leaves out a portion. The repertoire includes about 67,000 clones, 80% to 85% of them detected once, and over 20% sits in the top ten. Here the sequenced sample was peripheral blood, taken on day 0 of AZD1222 vaccination. These receptors were obtained from an adult in good health.

The rearrangement uses TRBV24-1 and TRBJ2-3, with D possibly being TRBD1 (6 bases). Trimming took 4 bases from V and 8 from J, leaving 12 bases between them. The germline V gene has CDR1 KGHDR and CDR2 SFDVKD. This CDR3 region has 13 residues. The CDR3: CATSELQGGTQYF. The CDR3 DNA is TGTGCCACCAGTGAACTACAGGGTGGTACGCAGTATTTT.

For this clone: The sample has other DNA sequences that encode this CDR3 too. This chain uses TRBV24-1 with TRBJ2-1; D gene unclear. The germline V gene has CDR1 KGHDR and CDR2 SFDVKD. This CDR3 spans 11 amino acids. Trimming removed 6 bases from V and 4 bases from J, with 3 bases in between. In nucleotides, the CDR3 is TGTGCCACCAGTCTTTACAATGAGCAGTTCTTC. The encoded protein is CATSLYNEQFF.

The genes are TRBV2 and TRBJ1-1; the D is unclear. Germline V gene lookup returns CDR1 SNHLY and CDR2 FYNNEI. The CDR3 extends over 15 amino acids. Trimming pared 8 bases from V and 0 bases from J, leaving 16 bases between. In DNA form, the CDR3 reads TGTGCCAGCTCGAAATGGAATGGCGTGAACACTGAAGCTTTCTTT. Translation gives CASSKWNGVNTEAFF.

The chain employs TRBV5-1 and TRBJ1-4; no clear D gene. CDR3 size: 13 residues. The V gene lost 1 base and the J gene lost 3 bases, with 4 bases spanning the gap. Germline-derived CDR1 and CDR2 are SGHRS and YFSETQ. Here the CDR3 reads CASSLTANEKLFF. The DNA of the CDR3 is TGCGCCAGCAGCTTGACGGCTAATGAAAAACTGTTTTTT.

The DNA of the CDR3 is TGCAGTGCTAGTTGGGGACTAGCGGGAGAAAATGAGCAGTTCTTC. Its translation: CSASWGLAGENEQFF. This chain links TRBV20-1 with TRBJ2-1; 14 positions match TRBD2. The CDR3 spans 15 residues. Germline-derived CDR1 and CDR2 are DFQATT and SNEGSKA (reference sequence). V gave up 3 bases and J gave up 7 bases; unmatched junction bases: 5.

The chain employs TRBV7-8 and TRBJ2-3; 9 nucleotides line up with TRBD2. This CDR3 is 16 amino acids long. Germline V gives CDR1 SGHVS, CDR2 FQNEAQ. With 4 bases clipped from V and 4 bases from J, the junction kept 9 bases outside the gene matches. The CDR3 nucleotides read TGTGCCAGCAGCTCCCTTTTAGCGGGAGATTCAGATACGCAGTATTTT. Residues: CASSSLLAGDSDTQYF.

The gene calls are TRBV21-1 and TRBJ1-4; the DNA was not compared with TRBD1, the D call given in the table. TRBV21-1 is classified as a pseudogene. This CDR3 has 14 amino acids. The DNA of the CDR3 is TGTGCCAGCCAGACAATACAGGATCCGGAAAAACTGTTTTTT. Residues: CASQTIQDPEKLFF.

The V gene is TRBV6-2 or TRBV6-3, the J gene TRBJ1-5; D not certain. This CDR3 is built from 14 residues. The germline V and J ends were trimmed by 2 bases and 4 bases, with 9 bases remaining between them. The germline V gene has CDR1 MNHEY and CDR2 SVGEGT. CDR3 in amino acids: CASSYGSLNQPQHF. The CDR3 bases are TGTGCCAGCAGTTACGGCAGTCTGAATCAGCCCCAGCATTTT.

The CDR3 bases are TGTGCCAGCAGCCCTTCAGGCGGCGAGCAGTACTTC. This encodes CASSPSGGEQYF. The chain links TRBV3-1 (or the pseudogene TRBV3-2) to TRBJ2-7; unclear D gene. Trimming took off 4 bases at V and 6 bases at J, with 10 bases between the two ends. The CDR3 is 12 residues long. Germline CDR1 reads LGHDT; CDR2 reads YNNKEL (reference sequence).

The CDR3 coding sequence is TGTGCCAGCAGTTTAAGGGGAAACACTGAAGCTTTCTTT. It yields the protein CASSLRGNTEAFF. The gene calls are TRBV27 and TRBJ1-1; weak D call: TRBD1 (5 bases). Per the germline V gene, CDR1 is MNHEY and CDR2 is SMNVEV (reference sequence). Between the trimmed V and J ends, which lost 2 bases and 2 bases, there was a span of 6 bases. The CDR3 consists of 13 residues.

V usage is TRBV28 and J usage is TRBJ2-7; possibly TRBD2 for D (6 bases). Germline V gives CDR1 MDHEN, CDR2 SYDVKM. The length of the CDR3 is 15 residues. Trimming removed 8 bases at V and 4 bases at J, with 21 bases between. CDR3: CASRGWGVGAYEQYF. Written as DNA, the CDR3 is TGTGCCAGCCGAGGTTGGGGGGTTGGAGCGTACGAGCAGTACTTC.

The chain uses TRBV7-9 and TRBJ2-3, with D unresolved. Germline lookup yields CDR1 SEHNR and CDR2 FQNEAQ (reference sequence). V was pared by 4 bases and J by 7 bases, with 18 bases between. The CDR3 runs to 15 residues. CDR3 coding DNA: TGTGCCAGCAGCTCCGCCTCTATTTCTGGCAATACGCAGTATTTT. Translated: CASSSASISGNTQYF.

The chain uses TRBV24-1 and TRBJ2-7; D is possibly TRBD1 (6 bases). The CDR3 extends over 16 amino acids. V dropped 4 bases and J dropped 2 bases, with 17 bases sitting between them. The germline CDR1 and CDR2 sequences are KGHDR and SFDVKD. The chain's CDR3 is CATSESTGLGTYEQYF. The CDR3 DNA reads as TGTGCCACCAGTGAGTCAACAGGGTTGGGCACCTACGAGCAGTACTTC.

This chain uses TRBV18 with TRBJ1-1; D gene uncertain. The CDR3 is 13 amino acids. V was clipped by 5 bases and J by 3 bases, with 10 bases between them. The germline V gene encodes CDR1 KGHSH and CDR2 LQKENI. DNA of the CDR3: TGTGCCAGCTCAAGTGATCAATACACTGAAGCTTTCTTT. Its protein is CASSSDQYTEAFF. The full variable domain, in which reference TRBV18 and TRBJ1-1 provide the parts outside the CDR3, is NAGVMQNPRHLVRRRGQEARLRCSPMKGHSHVYWYRQLPEEGLKFMVYLQKENIIDESGMPKERFSAEFPKEGPSILRIQQVVRGDSAAYFCASSSDQYTEAFFGQGTRLTVV.

The chain is built from TRBV20-1 and TRBJ1-2; D may be TRBD1 (5 bases). Germline-derived CDR1 and CDR2 are DFQATT and SNEGSKA (reference sequence). The CDR3 consists of 13 residues. V was trimmed by 3 bases and J by 8 bases, leaving 16 bases between them. CDR3: CSASSMGDWGYTF. The CDR3 nucleotides are TGCAGTGCTAGTAGCATGGGGGACTGGGGCTACACCTTC.

This chain connects TRBV7-2 to TRBJ2-5; TRBD2 matches at 8 bases. The CDR3 covers 15 residues. V trimming: 4 bases; J trimming: 1 base; junction bases outside the gene matches: 5. Germline CDR1 and CDR2: SGHTA and FQGNSA. Written as DNA, the CDR3 is TGTGCCAGCAGCTCCACTAGCGGACCCCAAGAGACCCAGTACTTC. Its protein product is CASSSTSGPQETQYF.

The CDR3 DNA reads TGTGCCACCAAAACGCGCTGGGACAGGGGTAGCAATCAGCCCCAGCATTTT. It encodes CATKTRWDRGSNQPQHF. This sequence joins TRBV9 and TRBJ1-5; 10 bases agree with TRBD1. V lost 9 bases, J lost 0 bases, and 12 bases stayed unmatched. The CDR3 covers 17 residues. Germline V CDR1 and CDR2: SGDLS, YYNGEE. The full variable domain, rest sourced from reference TRBV9 and TRBJ1-5, is DSGVTQTPKHLITATGQRVTLRCSPRSGDLSVYWYQQSLDQGLQFLIQYYNGEERAKGNILERFSAQQFPDLHSELNLSSLELGDSALYFCATKTRWDRGSNQPQHFGDGTRLSIL.

This chain joins TRBV16 and TRBJ2-7; 8 bases agree with TRBD1. The CDR3 contains 18 residues. V dropped 0 bases and J dropped 4; count of bases not matched to a gene: 14. Germline V gene data show CDR1 as KGHSY and CDR2 as FQNENV. The CDR3 sequence: CASSQSLRWAGGQYEQYF. The CDR3 nucleotides read TGTGCCAGCAGCCAATCTCTGCGCTGGGCAGGGGGCCAGTACGAGCAGTACTTC.

The V and J genes are TRBV28 and TRBJ2-7, with D possibly matching TRBD2 (5 bases). The CDR3 sequence is 13 residues long. The germline gives CDR1 MDHEN, CDR2 SYDVKM. Trimming removed 8 bases at V and 3 bases at J, with 14 bases between. CDR3 nucleotides: TGTGCCAGCTCGGGGTCTCCTCGCTACGAGCAGTACTTC. It translates to CASSGSPRYEQYF. Based on the CDR3 plus reference TRBV28 and TRBJ2-7, the full variable domain is DVKVTQSSRYLVKRTGEKVFLECVQDMDHENMFWYRQDPGLGLRLIYFSYDVKMKEKGDIPEGYSVSREKKERFSLILESASTNQTSMYLCASSGSPRYEQYFGPGTRLTVT.

The chain joins TRBV5-3 to TRBJ2-7, with D maybe TRBD2 (6 bases). TRBV5-3 is sorted into the ORF group, with uncertain function. The germline V and J ends were trimmed by 8 bases and 7 bases, with 22 bases remaining between them. The CDR3 has 14 residues. The CDR3 reads CASRVPGRAREQYF. CDR3 sequence (DNA): TGTGCCAGCAGGGTACCCGGGAGAGCGCGTGAGCAGTACTTC.

The V gene is TRBV27, the J gene TRBJ2-2, with 9 positions matching TRBD2. This CDR3 region has 16 residues. The trim removed 7 bases at V and 4 bases at J, leaving 10 bases unmatched. Germline V gene data show CDR1 as MNHEY and CDR2 as SMNVEV (reference sequence). The CDR3 DNA follows: TGTGCCAGCACCTGGTTGACTAGCGGCTTCACCGGGGAGCTGTTTTTT. It translates to CASTWLTSGFTGELFF.

The chain joins TRBV2 to TRBJ1-4, with TRBD1 as a possible D gene (5 bases). The CDR3 loop spans 15 amino acids. Germline lookup yields CDR1 SNHLY and CDR2 FYNNEI. V dropped 2 bases and J dropped 4 bases, with 11 bases sitting between them. CDR3 nucleotides: TGTGCCAGCAGTGAATTGGGACTGCTTAATGAAAAACTGTTTTTT. Translation: CASSELGLLNEKLFF.

The J gene is TRBJ1-2, the V gene TRBV3-1 (or the pseudogene TRBV3-2); D remains ambiguous. The CDR3 is 12 amino acids. Germline V gene lookup returns CDR1 LGHDT and CDR2 YNNKEL (reference sequence). V lost 6 bases and J 7 bases, leaving 12 bases between the germline ends. CDR3 sequence reads: CASSFSRGGYTF. CDR3 DNA sequence: TGTGCCAGCAGTTTCTCTCGGGGTGGCTACACCTTC.

The chain recombines TRBV13 with TRBJ2-1; TRBD2 matches 7 bases. The CDR3 is 16 residues long. Germline V lookup: CDR1 PRHDT, CDR2 FYEKMQ (reference sequence). Trimming at V came to 1 base and at J to 8 bases, leaving 11 bases not matched to a gene. CDR3 loop: CASSLASIAGVDEQFF. CDR3 in DNA: TGTGCCAGCAGCTTAGCCTCGATAGCGGGTGTGGATGAGCAGTTCTTC. Full variable domain (rest looked up from reference TRBV13 and TRBJ2-1): AAGVIQSPRHLIKEKRETATLKCYPIPRHDTVYWYQQGPGQDPQFLISFYEKMQSDKGSIPDRFSAQQFSDYHSELNMSSLELGDSALYFCASSLASIAGVDEQFFGPGTRLTVL.

This clone was found a few times. This chain links TRBV6-4 with TRBJ2-2; D gene unclear. Trimming took off 2 bases at V and 4 bases at J, with 5 bases between the two ends. The CDR3 loop spans 13 amino acids. Germline V gives CDR1 MRHNA, CDR2 SNTAGT. The CDR3 DNA follows: TGTGCCAGCAGTGACAGGGCCACCGGGGAGCTGTTTTTT. Amino acid sequence: CASSDRATGELFF.

The chain recombines TRBV4-3 with TRBJ1-6; D remains unclear. From germline, CDR1 is LGHNA and CDR2 YSLEER. The CDR3 spans 13 residues. Deletions cut 2 bases from V and 5 bases from J, with 4 bases between. The CDR3 region is CASSQKDNSPLHF. For the CDR3, the DNA is TGCGCCAGCAGCCAAAAAGATAATTCACCCCTCCACTTT.

This clone came up a few times. The V gene is TRBV6-5, the J gene TRBJ1-5; D remains ambiguous. CDR3 length: 15 residues. Looked up from germline, CDR1 is MNHEY and CDR2 is SVGAGI. V was trimmed by 6 bases and J by 2 bases, leaving 14 bases between them. The CDR3 region is CASRQTTRGNQPQHF. CDR3 coding DNA: TGTGCCAGCAGGCAGACTACTCGTGGCAATCAGCCCCAGCATTTT.